This T cell receptor beta chain originates from a study of blood T cells in healthy people across ages. For the study at large: Every two T cells gave about one barcoded beta molecule via template switching. Study-level results: Older age went with lower TCR beta diversity per million T cells, in a roughly linear way.

Sample-barcoded 5' priming and a J-beta primer mix drove a second PCR of roughly 6 to 12 cycles. In TCRdb, the 5' RACE reads were re-called with MiXCR into one record per CDR3 protein. This sample has 780,000 or so distinct CDR3 sequences, with approximately 55% found just once. Healthy individuals of Caucasian origin from Russia, aged roughly 6 to 90, served as donors. With respect to this clonotype: The antigen is not known.

V was pared by 6 bases and J by 7 bases, with 6 bases of the junction left unmatched. This CDR3 spans 13 amino acids. The clonotype originates from an elderly man in good health. Sequencing was carried out using blood. The gene calls are TRBV12-3 or TRBV12-4 and TRBJ2-1; 7 nucleotides line up with TRBD2. The CDR3 nucleotides read TGTGCCAGCAGCTGGGGGGGGGTAAATGAGCAGTTCTTC. Its protein product is CASSWGGVNEQFF.